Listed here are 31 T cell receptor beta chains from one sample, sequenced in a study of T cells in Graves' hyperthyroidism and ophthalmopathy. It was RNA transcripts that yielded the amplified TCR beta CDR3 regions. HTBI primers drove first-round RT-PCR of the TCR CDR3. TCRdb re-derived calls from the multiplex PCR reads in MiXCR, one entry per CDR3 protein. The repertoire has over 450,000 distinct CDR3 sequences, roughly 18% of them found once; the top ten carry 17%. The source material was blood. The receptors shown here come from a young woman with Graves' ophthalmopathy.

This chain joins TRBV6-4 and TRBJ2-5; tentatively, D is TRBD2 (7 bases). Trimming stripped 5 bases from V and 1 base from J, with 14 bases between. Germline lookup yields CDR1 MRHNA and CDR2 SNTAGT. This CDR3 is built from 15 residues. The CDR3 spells CASSPQAGAQETQYF. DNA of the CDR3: TGTGCCAGCAGTCCCCAGGCGGGGGCCCAAGAGACCCAGTACTTC.

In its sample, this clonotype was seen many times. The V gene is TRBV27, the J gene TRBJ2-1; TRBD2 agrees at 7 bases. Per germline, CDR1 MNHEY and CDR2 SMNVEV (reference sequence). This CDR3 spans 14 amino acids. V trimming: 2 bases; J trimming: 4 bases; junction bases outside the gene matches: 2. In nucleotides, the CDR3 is TGTGCCAGCAGTTTAGAGGGAGGGTACAATGAGCAGTTCTTC. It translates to CASSLEGGYNEQFF.

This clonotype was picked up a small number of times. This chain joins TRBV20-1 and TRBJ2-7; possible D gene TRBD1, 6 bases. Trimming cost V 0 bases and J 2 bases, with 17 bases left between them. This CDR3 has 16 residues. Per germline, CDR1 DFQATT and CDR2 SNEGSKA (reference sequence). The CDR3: CSARDGFTGQAYEQYF. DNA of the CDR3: TGCAGTGCTAGAGATGGGTTCACAGGGCAAGCCTACGAGCAGTACTTC.

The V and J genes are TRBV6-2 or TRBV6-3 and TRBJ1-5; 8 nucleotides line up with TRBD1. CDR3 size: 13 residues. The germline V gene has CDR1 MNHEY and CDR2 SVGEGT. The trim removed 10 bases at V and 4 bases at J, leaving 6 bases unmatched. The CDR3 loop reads CAIAGQENQPQHF. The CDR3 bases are TGTGCCATCGCGGGACAGGAGAATCAGCCCCAGCATTTT.

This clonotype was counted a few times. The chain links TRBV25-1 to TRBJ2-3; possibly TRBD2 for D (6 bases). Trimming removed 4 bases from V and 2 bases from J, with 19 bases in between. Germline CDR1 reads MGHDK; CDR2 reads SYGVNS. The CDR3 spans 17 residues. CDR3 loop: CASSVGGGTGNTDTQYF. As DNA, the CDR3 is TGTGCCAGCAGTGTGGGGGGTGGGACTGGAAACACAGATACGCAGTATTTT.

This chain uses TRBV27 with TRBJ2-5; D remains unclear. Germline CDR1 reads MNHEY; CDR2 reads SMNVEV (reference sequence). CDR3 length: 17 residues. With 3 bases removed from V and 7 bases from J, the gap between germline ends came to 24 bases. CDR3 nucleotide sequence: TGTGCCAGCAGTTTGACCCCCGCCAGATCCTCTTTTAGGACCCAGTACTTC. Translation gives CASSLTPARSSFRTQYF.

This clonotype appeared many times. The CDR3 sequence is CASSPNRGFTTEAFF. The CDR3, as DNA: TGTGCCAGCTCACCAAACAGGGGTTTTACCACTGAAGCTTTCTTT. The chain joins TRBV18 to TRBJ1-1, with TRBD1 matching over 7 bases. Germline loops: CDR1 KGHSH, CDR2 LQKENI. Trimming cost V 2 bases and J 4 bases; bases outside gene matches: 7. The CDR3 spans 15 residues.

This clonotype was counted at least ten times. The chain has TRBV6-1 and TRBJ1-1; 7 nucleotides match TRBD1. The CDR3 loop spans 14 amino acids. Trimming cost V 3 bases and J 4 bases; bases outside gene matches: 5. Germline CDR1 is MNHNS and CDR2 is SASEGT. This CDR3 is CASSDDRDITEAFF. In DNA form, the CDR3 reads TGTGCCAGCAGTGACGACAGGGATATCACTGAAGCTTTCTTT.

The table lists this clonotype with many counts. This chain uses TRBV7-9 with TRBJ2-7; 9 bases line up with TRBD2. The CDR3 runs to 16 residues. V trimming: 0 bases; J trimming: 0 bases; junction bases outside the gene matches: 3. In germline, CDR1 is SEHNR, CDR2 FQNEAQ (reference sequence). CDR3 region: CASSLAGTSSSYEQYF. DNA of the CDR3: TGTGCCAGCAGCTTAGCCGGGACTAGCAGCTCCTACGAGCAGTACTTC.

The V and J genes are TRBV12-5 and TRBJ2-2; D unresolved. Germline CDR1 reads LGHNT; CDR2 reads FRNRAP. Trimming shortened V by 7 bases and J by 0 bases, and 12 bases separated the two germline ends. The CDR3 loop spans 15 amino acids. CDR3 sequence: CASALWGTNTGELFF. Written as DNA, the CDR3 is TGTGCTAGTGCCTTGTGGGGTACGAACACCGGGGAGCTGTTTTTT.

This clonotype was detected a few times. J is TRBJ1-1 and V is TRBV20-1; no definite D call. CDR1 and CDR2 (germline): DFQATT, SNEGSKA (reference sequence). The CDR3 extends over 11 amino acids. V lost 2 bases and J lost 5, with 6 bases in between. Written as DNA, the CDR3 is TGCAGTGCTAGACCCCATACTGAAGCTTTCTTT. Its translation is CSARPHTEAFF.

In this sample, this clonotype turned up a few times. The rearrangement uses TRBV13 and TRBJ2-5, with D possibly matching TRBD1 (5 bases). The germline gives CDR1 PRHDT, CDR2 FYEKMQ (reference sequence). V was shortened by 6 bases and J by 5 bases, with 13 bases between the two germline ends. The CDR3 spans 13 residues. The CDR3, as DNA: TGTGCCAGCAGTTTATATGGGGCGGAGACCCAGTACTTC. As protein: CASSLYGAETQYF.

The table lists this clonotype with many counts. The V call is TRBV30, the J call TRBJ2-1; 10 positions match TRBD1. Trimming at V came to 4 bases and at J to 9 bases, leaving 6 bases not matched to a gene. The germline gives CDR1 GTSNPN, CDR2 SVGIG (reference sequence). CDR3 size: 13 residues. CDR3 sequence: CAWTTGGLGEQFF. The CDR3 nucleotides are TGTGCCTGGACGACAGGGGGCTTGGGTGAGCAGTTCTTC.

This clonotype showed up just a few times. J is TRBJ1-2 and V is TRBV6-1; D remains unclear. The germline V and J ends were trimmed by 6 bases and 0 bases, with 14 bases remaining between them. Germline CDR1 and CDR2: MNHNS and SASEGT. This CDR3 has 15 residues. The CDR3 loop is CASSPPTDSNYGYTF. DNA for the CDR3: TGTGCCAGCAGCCCACCCACCGATTCTAACTATGGCTACACCTTC.

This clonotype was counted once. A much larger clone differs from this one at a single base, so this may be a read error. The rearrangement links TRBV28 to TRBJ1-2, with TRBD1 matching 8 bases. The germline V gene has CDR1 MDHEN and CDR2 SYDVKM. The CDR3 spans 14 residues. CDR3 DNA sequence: TGTGCCAGTCTCCACCAGGGGGCTAACTATGACTACACCTTC. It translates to CASLHQGANYDYTF.

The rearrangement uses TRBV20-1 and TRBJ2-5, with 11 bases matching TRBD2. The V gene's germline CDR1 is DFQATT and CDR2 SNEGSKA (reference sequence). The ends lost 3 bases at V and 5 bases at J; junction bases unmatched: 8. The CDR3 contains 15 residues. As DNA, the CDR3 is TGCAGTGCTAGGGATAGCGGGAGGGCCGATGAGACCCAGTACTTC. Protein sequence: CSARDSGRADETQYF.

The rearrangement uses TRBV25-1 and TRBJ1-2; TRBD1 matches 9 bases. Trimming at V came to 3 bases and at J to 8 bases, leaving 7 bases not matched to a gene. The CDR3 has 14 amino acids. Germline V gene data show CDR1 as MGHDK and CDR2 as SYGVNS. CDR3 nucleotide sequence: TGTGCCAGCAGTGACTTCGGGACAGGGCACGGCTACACCTTC. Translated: CASSDFGTGHGYTF.

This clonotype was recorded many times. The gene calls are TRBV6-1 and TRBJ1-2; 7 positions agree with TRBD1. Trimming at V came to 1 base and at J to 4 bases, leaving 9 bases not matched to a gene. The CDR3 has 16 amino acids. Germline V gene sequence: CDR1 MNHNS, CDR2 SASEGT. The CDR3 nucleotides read TGTGCCAGCAGTGAAGTGTGGGACAGCCAGGTCTATGGCTACACCTTC. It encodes CASSEVWDSQVYGYTF.

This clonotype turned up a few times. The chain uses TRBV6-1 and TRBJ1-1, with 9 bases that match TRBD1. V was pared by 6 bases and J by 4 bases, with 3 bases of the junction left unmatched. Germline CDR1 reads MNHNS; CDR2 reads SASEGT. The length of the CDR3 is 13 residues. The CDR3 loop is CASRKTGGTEAFF. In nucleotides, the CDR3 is TGTGCCAGCAGGAAGACAGGGGGCACTGAAGCTTTCTTT.

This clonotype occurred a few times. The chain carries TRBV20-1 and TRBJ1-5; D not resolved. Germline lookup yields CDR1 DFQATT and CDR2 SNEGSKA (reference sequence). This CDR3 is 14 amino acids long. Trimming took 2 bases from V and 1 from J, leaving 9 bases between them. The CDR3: CSARSGPSNQPQHF. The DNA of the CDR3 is TGCAGTGCTAGATCTGGGCCCAGCAATCAGCCCCAGCATTTT.

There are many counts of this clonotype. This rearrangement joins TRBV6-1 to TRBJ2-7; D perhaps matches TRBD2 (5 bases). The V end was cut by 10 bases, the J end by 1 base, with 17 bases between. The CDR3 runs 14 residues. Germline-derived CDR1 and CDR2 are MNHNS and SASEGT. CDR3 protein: CAISAGPQSYEQYF. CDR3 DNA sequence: TGTGCCATCTCTGCGGGTCCGCAGTCCTACGAGCAGTACTTC.

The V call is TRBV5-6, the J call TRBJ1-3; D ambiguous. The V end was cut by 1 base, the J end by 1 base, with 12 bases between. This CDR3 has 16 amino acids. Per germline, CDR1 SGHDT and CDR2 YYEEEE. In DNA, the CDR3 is TGTGCCAGCAGCTTGCGGACGACGGGATCTGGAAACACCATATATTTT. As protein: CASSLRTTGSGNTIYF.

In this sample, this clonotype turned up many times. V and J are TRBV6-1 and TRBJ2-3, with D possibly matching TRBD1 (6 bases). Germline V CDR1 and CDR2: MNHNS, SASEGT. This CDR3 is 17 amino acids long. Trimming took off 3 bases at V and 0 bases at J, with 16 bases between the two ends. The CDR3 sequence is CASSDVRGVWSTDTQYF. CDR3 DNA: TGTGCCAGCAGTGATGTCAGGGGAGTATGGAGCACAGATACGCAGTATTTT.

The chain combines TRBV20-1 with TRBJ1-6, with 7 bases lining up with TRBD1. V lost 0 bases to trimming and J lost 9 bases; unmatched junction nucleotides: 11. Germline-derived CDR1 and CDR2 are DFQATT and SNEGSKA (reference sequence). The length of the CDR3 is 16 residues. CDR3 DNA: TGCAGTGCTAGAGATAGGGACCGGGACAGATTTTCACCCCTCCACTTT. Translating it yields CSARDRDRDRFSPLHF.

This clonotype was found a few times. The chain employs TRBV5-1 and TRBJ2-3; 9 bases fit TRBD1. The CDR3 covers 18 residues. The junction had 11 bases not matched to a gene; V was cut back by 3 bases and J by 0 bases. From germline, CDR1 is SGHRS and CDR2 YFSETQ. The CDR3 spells CASSYGTGSRTSTDTQYF. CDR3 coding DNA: TGCGCCAGCAGCTACGGGACAGGGTCCCGTACTAGCACAGATACGCAGTATTTT.

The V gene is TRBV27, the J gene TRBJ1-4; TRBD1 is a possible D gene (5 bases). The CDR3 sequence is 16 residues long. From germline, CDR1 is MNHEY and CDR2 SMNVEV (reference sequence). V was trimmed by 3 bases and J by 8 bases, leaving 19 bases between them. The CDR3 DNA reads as TGTGCCAGCAGTTTTTACTGGGACGGACGGGGCGAAAAACTGTTTTTT. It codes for CASSFYWDGRGEKLFF.

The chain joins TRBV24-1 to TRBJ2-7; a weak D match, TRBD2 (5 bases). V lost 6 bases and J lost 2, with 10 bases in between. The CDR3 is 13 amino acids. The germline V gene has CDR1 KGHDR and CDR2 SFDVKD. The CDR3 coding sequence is TGTGCCACCAGTCGGACTCTTCCCTACGAGCAGTACTTC. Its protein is CATSRTLPYEQYF.

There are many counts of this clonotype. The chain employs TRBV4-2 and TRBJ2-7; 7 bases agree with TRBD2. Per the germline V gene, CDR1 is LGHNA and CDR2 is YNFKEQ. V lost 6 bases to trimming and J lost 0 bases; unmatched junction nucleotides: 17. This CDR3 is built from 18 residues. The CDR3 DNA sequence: TGTGCCAGCAGTCTGCAAATGGGGGGAGCTAGCGGCTCCTACGAGCAGTACTTC. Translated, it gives CASSLQMGGASGSYEQYF.

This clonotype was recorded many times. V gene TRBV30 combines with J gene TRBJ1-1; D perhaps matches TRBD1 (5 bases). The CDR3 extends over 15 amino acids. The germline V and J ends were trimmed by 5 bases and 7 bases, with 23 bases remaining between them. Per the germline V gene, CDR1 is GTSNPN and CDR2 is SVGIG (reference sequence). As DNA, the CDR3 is TGTGCCTGGTCCCTCGGGGGACCTGTCAGTTATGAAGCTTTCTTT. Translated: CAWSLGGPVSYEAFF.

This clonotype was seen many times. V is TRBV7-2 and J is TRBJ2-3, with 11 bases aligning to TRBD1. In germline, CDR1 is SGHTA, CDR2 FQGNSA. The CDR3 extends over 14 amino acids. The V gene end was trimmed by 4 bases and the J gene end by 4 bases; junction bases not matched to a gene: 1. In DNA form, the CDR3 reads TGTGCCAGCAGCTGGGACAGGGGGGCAGATACGCAGTATTTT. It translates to CASSWDRGADTQYF.

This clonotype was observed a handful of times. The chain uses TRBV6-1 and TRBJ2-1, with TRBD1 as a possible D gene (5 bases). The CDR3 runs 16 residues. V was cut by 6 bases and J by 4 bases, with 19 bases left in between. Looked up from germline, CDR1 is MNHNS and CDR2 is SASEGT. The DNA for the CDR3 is TGTGCCAGCAGGGTATGGCAGGGCCTGGAGTACAATGAGCAGTTCTTC. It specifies CASRVWQGLEYNEQFF.